The sequence of this TCR beta chain was determined in a study of CD8 T cells in Susac syndrome. Random hexamers served to reverse transcribe roughly 0.45 to 1 ug RNA. TCRdb re-called the immunoSEQ multiplex PCR reads with MiXCR, one entry per CDR3 protein. This sample yields about 100,000 distinct CDR3 sequences, of which 95% are seen a single time; 0.25% to 0.35% belongs to the top ten. The V gene's germline CDR1 is DFQATT and CDR2 SNEGSKA (reference sequence). Trimming left V 6 bases short and J 4 bases short, with 13 bases between. This CDR3 comprises 13 residues. Sequencing used CD8+ T cells from PBMCs. The J gene is TRBJ2-1, the V gene TRBV20-1; D not certain. The sequence derives from a human donor with Susac syndrome. The CDR3 DNA reads TGCAGTGCGTTATCTGCAAATTACAATGAGCAGTTCTTC. Residues: CSALSANYNEQFF.